One TCR beta chain is described in this entry. V lost 3 bases and J 0 bases, leaving 7 bases between the germline ends. The CDR3 is 15 residues long. Germline V CDR1 and CDR2: SGHRS, YFSETQ. This sample was included in a study of shared clonotypes between healthy human individuals. The overall study: The donors, two women and three men, were aged 18 to 49.

Division of CD4+ cells produced a CD45RA+ naive subset and a CD45RA-negative memory subset. Replicate sorted-subset PCRs were loaded with roughly 200 ng DNA, about 30,000 T cell genomes. TCRdb's table, derived via immunoSEQ multiplex PCR, lists solely in-frame clones and lacks some. The sample has about 2 million clones, approximately 95% seen once. This TCR was sampled from a young man in good health. The genes are TRBV5-1 and TRBJ2-6; maybe TRBD1 (5 bases). What was sequenced was naive CD4+ T cells sorted from blood. Subset reported: CD45RA+ positively selected. The CDR3 DNA follows: TGCGCCAGCAGCTATGACAGCTCTGGGGCCAACGTCCTGACTTTC. Amino acids: CASSYDSSGANVLTF.